The clone carrying this T cell receptor beta chain was seen more than once but under ten times. The antigen remains unidentified. Each sample yielded at least 7 million isolated PBMCs. The germline V and J ends were trimmed by 3 bases and 0 bases, with 11 bases remaining between them. CDR3 size: 15 residues. Germline V gene sequence: CDR1 MNHNS, CDR2 SASEGT. Then a second PCR, running about 6 to 12 cycles, was carried out with a sample-barcoded 5' primer and a J-beta primer mix. TCRdb re-called the 5' RACE reads through MiXCR, storing one row per CDR3 protein. The sample gives 750,000 to 950,000 distinct CDR3 sequences, 25% to 30% of which show up once; 10% is in the top ten. These data belong to a study of blood T cells in healthy people across ages. Study observations and caveats: Considered underestimates were the diversity estimates obtained from one million T cells.

These data are also associated with another study on T cells of mothers and their children. That source reports: RNA extracted was entirely used for cDNA synthesis, about 1.6 ug per 15 ul. The second PCR used the M1S primer, and this primer added sample barcodes and 2-4 random nucleotides.

The genes are TRBV6-1 and TRBJ1-1, with D perhaps matching TRBD1 (5 bases). Sequencing input: blood. This receptor was taken from a woman aged 40 to 50 in good health. For the CDR3, the DNA is TGTGCCAGCAGTGACGCAGGGTTGGTGAACACTGAAGCTTTCTTT. Translation: CASSDAGLVNTEAFF.